This T cell receptor beta chain was sequenced in a study of naive and memory T cell subsets. Overall study results and limits: Potentially, T cell activation and differentiation skew this RNA-based measurement.

TCR cDNA received a 3' ligated oligonucleotide that carried a UMI. Adult healthy volunteers gave 2.5 ml peripheral blood for whole-blood RNA. The CDR3 is 18 amino acids. Looked up from germline, CDR1 is SEHNR and CDR2 is FQNEAQ (reference sequence). The germline V and J ends were trimmed by 0 bases and 5 bases, with 20 bases remaining between them. For this clonotype: Its cognate antigen is unknown.

Ligated cDNA underwent four rounds of PCR with nested alpha and beta constant region primers and SP2. Blood and skin TCR RNA was reverse transcribed with alpha and beta constant primers. TCRdb recomputed calls from the 5' RACE reads with MiXCR, one row per CDR3 protein. The data hold 55,000 to 65,000 distinct CDR3 sequences, with approximately 8% observed a single time. The V and J genes are TRBV7-9 and TRBJ2-1, with D tentatively TRBD2 (5 bases). This TCR derives from a female donor in good health. In DNA, the CDR3 is TGTGCCAGCAGCTTAGCGCAGACCTTGCCGGGGTCTCACAATGAGCAGTTCTTC. It codes for CASSLAQTLPGSHNEQFF.